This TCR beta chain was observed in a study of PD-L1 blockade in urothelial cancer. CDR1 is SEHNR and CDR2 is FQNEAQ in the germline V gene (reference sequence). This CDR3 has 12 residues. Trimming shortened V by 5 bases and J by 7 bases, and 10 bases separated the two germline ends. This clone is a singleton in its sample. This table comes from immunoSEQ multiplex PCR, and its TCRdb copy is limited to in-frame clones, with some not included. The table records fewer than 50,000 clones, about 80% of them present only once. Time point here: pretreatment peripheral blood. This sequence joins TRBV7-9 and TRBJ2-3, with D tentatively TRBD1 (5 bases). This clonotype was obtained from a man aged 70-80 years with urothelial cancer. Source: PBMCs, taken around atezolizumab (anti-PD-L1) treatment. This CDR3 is CASSRQGYTQYF. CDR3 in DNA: TGTGCCAGCAGCCGTCAGGGTTATACGCAGTATTTT.